The following is a TCR beta chain sequence with its context. The antigen is unknown. This CDR3 contains 14 residues. Germline V lookup: CDR1 SNHLY, CDR2 FYNNEI. Trimming pared 0 bases from V and 2 bases from J, leaving 6 bases between. After isolation, RNA underwent reverse transcription to generate cDNA as the sequencing template. The assay was immunoSEQ multiplex PCR, and TCRdb's table has in-frame clones only and misses some. The sample holds some 110,000 clones; about three fifths are singletons and the top ten take more than 25%. These data come from a study of CD8+ T cells in alopecia areata. Described treatment: oral pan-JAK inhibitor, 5-10 mg twice daily. The study, taken as a whole, reports: Clonality in lesional scalp, especially alopecia totalis/universalis, exceeded that of normal scalp.

The receptor was derived from a human donor with alopecia areata. The specimen comprised CD8+ T cells sorted from blood, sampled at week 4, from a patient treated with tofacitinib. The chain uses TRBV2 and TRBJ2-3, with D unclear. DNA for the CDR3: TGTGCCAGCAGTGAAGCCGAGCTCACAGATACGCAGTATTTT. This codes for CASSEAELTDTQYF.